This T cell receptor beta chain originates from a study of T cell responses to AZD1222 COVID-19 vaccine (dated by TCRdb to the early 2020s). As for the study more broadly: AZD1222 recipients whose second dose came at about 4 weeks and those whose second dose came at about 12 weeks were combined into one group, since spike-specific TCR depth and breadth did not differ between the two schedules. TCR sequencing covered fewer than 250 trial participants: 200 to 220 given two doses of AZD1222 and approximately 25 given two doses of MenACWY control vaccine. Enrollment into the trials was organized by age into subgroups of 18-55, 56-69 and 70-plus years, and those subgroups contained roughly 140, 27 and 60 TCR-sequenced participants, respectively. The paper's findings and limits, for the study overall: After two AZD1222 doses, both the breadth and the depth of spike-specific TCRs were significantly higher than at day 0 and than in MenACWY recipients. Epitopes outside the regions mutated in the B.1.351 and B.1.1.7 variants were reportedly recognized by nearly half of the unique spike-specific TCRs. In the small 56-69-year group, the increase in depth fell short of significance, most likely because of low power. CD4 TCRs associated with the vaccine covered the entire spike protein, and the dominant responses were in regions 160-218 and 743-854. Most participants were white British and females outnumbered males, and the authors suggested that clonal diversity may have been underestimated. Because no day 14 peak-response samples were available, repertoires were characterized only after the peak T cell response. Only six AZD1222 recipients were SARS-CoV-2 seropositive at baseline, limiting conclusions about previously exposed vaccinees.

The CDR3 regions of human TCRbeta chains were analyzed by immunosequencing. As for the original processing: Repertoire TCRs were checked for matches against a reference library of SARS-CoV-2-specific TCRs that had been generated using the MIRA antigen-specificity platform. Breadth meant the fraction of unique TCRs that were SARS-CoV-2-associated, whereas depth meant the fraction of total T cells that were SARS-CoV-2-associated. Each spike-specific TCR was assigned to its reactive spike region and to a CD4 or CD8 class using the MIRA data. Log10-transformed breadth and depth values were compared by one-way ANOVA with Sidak's multiple comparisons tests. TCRdb retrieved this table from immuneACCESS and kept in-frame rearrangements only. Not all clones are present; in checked studies, unresolved V genes account for under half, and no reason is known for the remainder. Clone size and the V and J calls come from that table; the DNA yielded D and trimming. The table for this sample lists 46,000 or so clones; approximately 80% of them were counted only once. The ten largest account for 5.5% to 8% of the sample.

The time point label, as the study defines it: baseline before first vaccination. Vaccinee samples were obtained from the UK trials COV001 and COV002, which included a single-blind randomized controlled phase 2/3 trial of AZD1222 (ChAdOx1 nCoV-19) in healthy adults. For TCRbeta chain sequencing, PBMC samples were collected from trial participants at day 0 and at day 28 after the second dose. As to this clone: No antigen is known for it. There are no base qualities to consult, and no much larger clone falls within one base.

The sequencing used peripheral blood, collected on day 0 of AZD1222 vaccination. The receptor was isolated from an adult in good health.

The CDR3 corresponds to CASSPGGTVYGYTF. The nucleotide sequence is TGTGCCAGCAGTCCCGGGGGTACTGTCTATGGCTACACCTTC. The V gene is TRBV28 and the J gene is TRBJ1-2; a tentative D call is TRBD1 (5 bases match). The germline ends are 14 bases apart after V is trimmed by 5 bases and J by 4 bases. As encoded in the germline V gene, CDR1 is MDHEN while CDR2 is SYDVKM. From the cysteine up to the phenylalanine, the CDR3 has a length of 14 residues. Only the CDR3 portion is preserved as DNA: 42 bases, with reading frame beginning at the first base.